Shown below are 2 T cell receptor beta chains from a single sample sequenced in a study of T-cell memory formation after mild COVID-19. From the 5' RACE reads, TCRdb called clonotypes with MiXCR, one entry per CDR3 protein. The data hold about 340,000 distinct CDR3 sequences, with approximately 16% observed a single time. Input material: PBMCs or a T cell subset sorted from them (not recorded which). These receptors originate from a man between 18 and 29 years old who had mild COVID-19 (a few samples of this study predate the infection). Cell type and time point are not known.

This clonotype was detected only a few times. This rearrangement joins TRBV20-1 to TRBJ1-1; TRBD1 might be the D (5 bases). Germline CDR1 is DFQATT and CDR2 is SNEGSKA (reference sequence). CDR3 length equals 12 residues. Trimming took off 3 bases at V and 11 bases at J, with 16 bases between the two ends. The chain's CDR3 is CSASHRAGYAFF. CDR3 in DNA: TGCAGTGCTAGTCATCGGGCAGGGTACGCTTTCTTT.

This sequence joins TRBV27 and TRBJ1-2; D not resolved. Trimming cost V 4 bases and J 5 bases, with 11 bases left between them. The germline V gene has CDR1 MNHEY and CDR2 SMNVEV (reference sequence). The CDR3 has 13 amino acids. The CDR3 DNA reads TGTGCCAGCAGTTCGAGCCGGGATTATGGCTACACCTTC. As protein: CASSSSRDYGYTF.